The clone carrying this T cell receptor (beta chain) was counted between two and nine times. Its target is not known. V lost 6 bases to trimming and J lost 2 bases, with 8 bases between them. CDR1 and CDR2 (germline): MNHEY, SVGAGI. The CDR3 totals 13 residues. A J-beta primer mix and a sample-barcoded 5' primer were used in a second PCR of about 7 to 12 cycles. The authors tagged each cDNA molecule using a template-switch adaptor with 12 random nucleotides. One entry per CDR3 protein results from TCRdb running MiXCR on the 5' RACE reads. The repertoire includes over 300,000 distinct CDR3 sequences, more than 45% of them detected once, and 45% to 65% sits in the top ten. The entry originates in a study of blood T cells in healthy people across ages. Study results and caveats: Roughly linear age-related decline in beta diversity appeared, significant by age approximately 43. PBMCs that were unsorted prevented a conclusive naive versus antigen-experienced comparison. Diversity of TCR beta correlated strongly with naive T cell percentage.

The sequencing sample was made of blood. The chain employs TRBV6-5 and TRBJ2-4; D unresolved. The source is a man in his fifties or sixties in good health. CDR3 in amino acids: CASRTRTKNIQYF. In DNA form, the CDR3 reads TGTGCCAGCAGGACACGAACCAAAAACATTCAGTACTTC.